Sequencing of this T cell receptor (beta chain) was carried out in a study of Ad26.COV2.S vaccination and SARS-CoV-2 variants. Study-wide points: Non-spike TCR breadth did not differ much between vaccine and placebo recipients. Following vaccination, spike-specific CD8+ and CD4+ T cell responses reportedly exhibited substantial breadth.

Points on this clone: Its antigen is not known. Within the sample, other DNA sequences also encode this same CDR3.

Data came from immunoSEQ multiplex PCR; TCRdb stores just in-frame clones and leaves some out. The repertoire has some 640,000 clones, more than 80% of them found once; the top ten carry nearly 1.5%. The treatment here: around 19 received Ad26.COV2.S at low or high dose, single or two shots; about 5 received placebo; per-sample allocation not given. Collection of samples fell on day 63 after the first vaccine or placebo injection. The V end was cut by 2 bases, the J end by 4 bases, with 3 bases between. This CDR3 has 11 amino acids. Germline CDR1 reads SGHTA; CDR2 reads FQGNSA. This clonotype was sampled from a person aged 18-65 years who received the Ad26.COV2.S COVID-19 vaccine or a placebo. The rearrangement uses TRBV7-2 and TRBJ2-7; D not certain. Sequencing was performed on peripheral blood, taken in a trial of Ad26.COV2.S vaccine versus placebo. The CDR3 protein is CASSLQYEQYF. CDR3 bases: TGTGCCAGCAGCTTACAATACGAGCAGTACTTC.